This record covers a single T cell receptor beta chain. Profiled with immunoSEQ multiplex PCR; TCRdb holds only in-frame clones, not every one. The sample yields over a million clones, 95% to 97% seen once. The germline CDR1 and CDR2 sequences are ENHRY and SYGVKD. This CDR3 contains 16 residues. V lost 10 bases and J lost 0, with 22 bases in between. This sample was taken from a study of shared clonotypes between healthy human individuals. The sample consisted of naive CD4+ T cells sorted from blood. Sample subset: CD45RA+ positively selected. The V and J genes are TRBV10-3 and TRBJ2-7; D gene ambiguous. The origin of this receptor is a man younger than 40 in good health. Here the CDR3 reads CATKDLGQLPSYEQYF. The CDR3 nucleotides are TGTGCCACTAAGGATCTAGGCCAGCTCCCCTCCTACGAGCAGTACTTC.